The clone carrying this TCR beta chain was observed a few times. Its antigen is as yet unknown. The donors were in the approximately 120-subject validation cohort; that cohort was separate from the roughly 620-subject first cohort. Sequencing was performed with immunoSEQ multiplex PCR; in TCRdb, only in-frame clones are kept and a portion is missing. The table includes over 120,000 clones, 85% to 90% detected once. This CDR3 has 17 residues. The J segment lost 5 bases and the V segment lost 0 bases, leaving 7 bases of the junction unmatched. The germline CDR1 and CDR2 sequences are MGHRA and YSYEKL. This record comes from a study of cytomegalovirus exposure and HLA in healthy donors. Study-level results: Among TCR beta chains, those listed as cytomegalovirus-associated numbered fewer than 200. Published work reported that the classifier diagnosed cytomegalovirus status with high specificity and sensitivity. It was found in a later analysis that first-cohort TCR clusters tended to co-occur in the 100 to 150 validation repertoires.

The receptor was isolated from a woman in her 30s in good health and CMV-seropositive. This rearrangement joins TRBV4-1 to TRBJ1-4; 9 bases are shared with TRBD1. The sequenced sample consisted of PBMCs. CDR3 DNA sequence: TGCGCCAGCAGCCAAGAAATTGCGGGGACAGGGAATGAAAAACTGTTTTTT. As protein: CASSQEIAGTGNEKLFF.